This T cell receptor beta chain was found in a study of Ad26.COV2.S vaccination and SARS-CoV-2 variants. Findings of the study overall: The TCR-based breadth and depth measures might underestimate overall T cell responses.

Treatment denoted: roughly 19 received Ad26.COV2.S at low or high dose, single or two shots; several received placebo; per-sample allocation not given. Sample collection was performed on day 63 after the first vaccine or placebo injection. Clones were read by immunoSEQ multiplex PCR, and TCRdb kept only the in-frame ones, dropping some. The top ten clones hold roughly 2.1% of a sample with some 340,000 clones, around 84% of them seen once. Germline V gene data show CDR1 as SNHLY and CDR2 as FYNNEI. V was clipped by 7 bases and J by 1 base, with 13 bases between them. The CDR3 loop spans 14 amino acids. Regarding this clone: Its antigen is not identified.

Sequencing used peripheral blood, obtained in a trial of Ad26.COV2.S vaccine versus placebo. This receptor was taken from a person between 18 and 59 years old who received the Ad26.COV2.S COVID-19 vaccine or a placebo. The chain carries TRBV2 and TRBJ1-2; tentative D call: TRBD1 (5 bases). Written as DNA, the CDR3 is TGTGCCAGCAAGCGGCAGGGCGTTAACTATGGCTACACCTTC. Amino acids: CASKRQGVNYGYTF.